The clone carrying this T cell receptor beta chain was counted only a few times. The target antigen is unknown. This sample was included in a study of T cell repertoires in cytomegalovirus infection. Study results and caveats: HLA-C-restricted CMV clonotypes gave the most frequent clonotype in two of eight donors.

V gave up 5 bases and J gave up 14 bases, with 13 bases separating them. Germline loops: CDR1 SGHTA, CDR2 FQGNSA. The CDR3 is 11 amino acids. TCRdb fed the reads into MiXCR, producing one record per CDR3 protein. Found here are 400,000 or so distinct CDR3 sequences, 18% of them singletons; the top ten hold approximately 10%. This TCR was recovered from a human donor in good health (CMV status not recorded). Some clones in this sample may be carry-over from other donors' samples. V gene TRBV7-2 combines with J gene TRBJ2-1; no clear D gene. Specimen: PBMCs. The CDR3: CASSHTELKFF. CDR3 nucleotide sequence: TGTGCCAGCAGCCATACCGAGTTAAAGTTCTTC.